This is a list of T cell receptor beta chains from one sample in a study of blood T cells in healthy people across ages. TCRdb used MiXCR to reprocess the 5' RACE reads, holding one entry per CDR3 protein. The table records fewer than 900,000 distinct CDR3 sequences, around half of them present only once. Sequenced material: blood. The receptors derive from a woman aged 55-69 years in good health. Both conserved end residues are part of each CDR3. D genes are given only for firm matches. The size field is filled for only some rows; it gives once, few, many or a size class.

V gene: TRBV7-2
J gene: TRBJ2-7
D gene: TRBD2
clone size: NA
CDR3 protein: CASSLSSGSTYEQYF
CDR3 DNA: TGTGCCAGCAGCTTGAGTAGCGGGAGTACTTACGAGCAGTACTTC

V gene: TRBV27
J gene: TRBJ2-7
D gene: TRBD2
clone size: NA
CDR3 protein: CASSPRTSGRNYNEQYF
CDR3 DNA: TGTGCCAGCAGTCCCCGGACTAGCGGGAGGAATTACAATGAGCAGTACTTC

V gene: TRBV18
J gene: TRBJ1-1
D gene: NA
clone size: few
CDR3 protein: CASCTQGNTEAFF
CDR3 DNA: TGTGCCAGCTGTACACAGGGGAACACTGAAGCTTTCTTT

V gene: TRBV20-1
J gene: TRBJ2-5
D gene: TRBD1
clone size: few
CDR3 protein: CSAQGQGGLETQYF
CDR3 DNA: TGCAGTGCCCAAGGACAGGGAGGTTTAGAGACCCAGTACTTC

V gene: TRBV14
J gene: TRBJ2-3
D gene: NA
clone size: NA
CDR3 protein: CASSRRWTDTQYF
CDR3 DNA: TGTGCCAGCAGCCGCCGGTGGACAGATACGCAGTATTTT

V gene: TRBV24-1
J gene: TRBJ2-5
D gene: NA
clone size: few
CDR3 protein: CATSDSMGYQETQYF
CDR3 DNA: TGTGCCACCAGTGATAGTATGGGGTACCAAGAGACCCAGTACTTC

V gene: TRBV2
J gene: TRBJ2-7
D gene: NA
clone size: NA
CDR3 protein: CASTLAPGSYEQYF
CDR3 DNA: TGTGCCAGCACCCTCGCTCCGGGGTCCTACGAGCAGTACTTC

V gene: TRBV29-1
J gene: TRBJ2-6
D gene: NA
clone size: NA
CDR3 protein: CSVTASGANVQTF
CDR3 DNA: TGCAGCGTGACAGCGTCTGGGGCCAACGTCCAGACTTTC

V gene: TRBV20-1
J gene: TRBJ1-5
D gene: NA
clone size: NA
CDR3 protein: CSEDQGNQPQHF
CDR3 DNA: TGCAGTGAGGATCAGGGGAATCAGCCCCAGCATTTT

V gene: TRBV29-1
J gene: TRBJ2-4
D gene: TRBD1
clone size: NA
CDR3 protein: CSVGGQAIQNIQYF
CDR3 DNA: TGCAGCGTTGGGGGACAGGCAATTCAAAACATTCAGTACTTC

V gene: TRBV6-5
J gene: TRBJ1-1
D gene: NA
clone size: NA
CDR3 protein: CASSYTGGVNTEAFF
CDR3 DNA: TGTGCCAGCAGTTACACGGGGGGAGTGAACACTGAAGCTTTCTTT

V gene: TRBV5-1
J gene: TRBJ2-5
D gene: NA
clone size: NA
CDR3 protein: CASSRAGMQETQYF
CDR3 DNA: TGCGCCAGCAGCCGGGCGGGGATGCAAGAGACCCAGTACTTC

V gene: TRBV3-1
J gene: TRBJ2-1
D gene: TRBD1
clone size: once
CDR3 protein: CACGTGTYNEQFF
CDR3 DNA: TGTGCTTGTGGGACAGGGACATACAATGAGCAGTTCTTC

V gene: TRBV9
J gene: TRBJ2-7
D gene: NA
clone size: NA
CDR3 protein: CASSAGGENNEQYF
CDR3 DNA: TGTGCCAGCAGCGCGGGTGGGGAGAACAATGAGCAGTACTTC

V gene: TRBV21-1
J gene: TRBJ2-5
D gene: NA
clone size: NA
CDR3 protein: CASSNRRKLAARDNEQYF
CDR3 DNA: TGTGCCAGCAGCAACAGGCGGAAACTAGCGGCTAGGGACAATGAGCAGTACTTC

V gene: TRBV6-2/TRBV6-3
J gene: TRBJ2-3
D gene: NA
clone size: few
CDR3 protein: CASSYPHTQYF
CDR3 DNA: TGTGCCAGCAGTTACCCTCATACGCAGTATTTT

V gene: TRBV6-2/TRBV6-3
J gene: TRBJ1-2
D gene: NA
clone size: NA
CDR3 protein: CASARTGTYGYTF
CDR3 DNA: TGTGCCAGCGCACGAACGGGAACCTATGGCTACACCTTC

V gene: TRBV7-2
J gene: TRBJ1-4
D gene: NA
clone size: NA
CDR3 protein: CASSSYTNEKLFF
CDR3 DNA: TGTGCCAGCAGCTCCTACACTAATGAAAAACTGTTTTTT

V gene: TRBV27
J gene: TRBJ2-7
D gene: TRBD2
clone size: few
CDR3 protein: CASISPGLGATYEQYF
CDR3 DNA: TGTGCCAGCATCTCCCCGGGACTAGGGGCAACCTACGAGCAGTACTTC

V gene: TRBV7-9
J gene: TRBJ2-3
D gene: NA
clone size: NA
CDR3 protein: CSSSVRGTSTDTQYF
CDR3 DNA: TGTTCCAGCAGCGTGCGGGGAACTAGCACAGATACGCAGTATTTT

V gene: TRBV7-3
J gene: TRBJ2-6
D gene: NA
clone size: NA
CDR3 protein: CASSVASGANVLTF
CDR3 DNA: TGTGCCAGCTCCGTAGCCTCTGGGGCCAACGTCCTGACTTTC

V gene: TRBV30
J gene: TRBJ2-7
D gene: NA
clone size: NA
CDR3 protein: CAWNTVGGGRTYEQYF
CDR3 DNA: TGTGCCTGGAATACCGTCGGGGGCGGTCGGACCTACGAGCAGTACTTC

V gene: TRBV28
J gene: TRBJ2-1
D gene: TRBD2
clone size: NA
CDR3 protein: CASSSSGTSPNEQFF
CDR3 DNA: TGTGCCAGCAGTTCGAGCGGGACTAGCCCTAATGAGCAGTTCTTC

V gene: TRBV7-2
J gene: TRBJ2-4
D gene: TRBD2
clone size: few
CDR3 protein: CASSLGQGRAIQYF
CDR3 DNA: TGTGCCAGCAGCTTAGGGCAAGGGAGGGCCATTCAGTACTTC

V gene: TRBV27
J gene: TRBJ1-1
D gene: NA
clone size: NA
CDR3 protein: CASSRAGGRVSTEAFF
CDR3 DNA: TGTGCCAGCAGCCGCGCCGGGGGGCGAGTTAGCACTGAAGCTTTCTTT

V gene: TRBV10-3
J gene: TRBJ1-2
D gene: NA
clone size: NA
CDR3 protein: CAIRETDNYGYTF
CDR3 DNA: TGTGCCATCAGGGAGACAGATAACTATGGCTACACCTTC

V gene: TRBV27
J gene: TRBJ2-7
D gene: NA
clone size: NA
CDR3 protein: CASSSRPESDEQYF
CDR3 DNA: TGTGCCAGCAGTTCTCGGCCTGAGTCAGACGAGCAGTACTTC

V gene: TRBV20-1
J gene: TRBJ1-2
D gene: TRBD1
clone size: NA
CDR3 protein: CSANDREHGYTF
CDR3 DNA: TGCAGTGCTAACGACAGGGAGCATGGCTACACCTTC

V gene: TRBV27
J gene: TRBJ2-5
D gene: NA
clone size: once
CDR3 protein: CASSTKSAGVQETQYF
CDR3 DNA: TGTGCCAGCAGTACCAAATCAGCAGGGGTACAAGAGACCCAGTACTTC

V gene: TRBV6-5
J gene: TRBJ2-5
D gene: NA
clone size: NA
CDR3 protein: CASRSPSQGQETQYF
CDR3 DNA: TGTGCCAGCAGATCACCCTCACAGGGTCAAGAGACCCAGTACTTC

V gene: TRBV3-1
J gene: TRBJ1-1
D gene: NA
clone size: many
CDR3 protein: CASSQGMNTEAFF
CDR3 DNA: TGTGCCAGCAGCCAGGGGATGAACACTGAAGCTTTCTTT

V gene: TRBV9
J gene: TRBJ1-6
D gene: NA
clone size: NA
CDR3 protein: CASSRNPETDNSPLHF
CDR3 DNA: TGTGCCAGCAGCCGAAACCCCGAGACAGACAATTCACCCCTCCACTTT

V gene: TRBV5-6
J gene: TRBJ1-2
D gene: NA
clone size: NA
CDR3 protein: CASSKQEVYGYTF
CDR3 DNA: TGTGCCAGCAGCAAACAGGAGGTCTATGGCTACACCTTC

V gene: TRBV7-2
J gene: TRBJ2-5
D gene: NA
clone size: NA
CDR3 protein: CASSLASRTGASYQETQYF
CDR3 DNA: TGTGCCAGCAGCTTAGCGTCTCGTACGGGGGCATCTTACCAAGAGACCCAGTACTTC

V gene: TRBV20-1
J gene: TRBJ2-3
D gene: NA
clone size: NA
CDR3 protein: CSAREGRVGPDTQYF
CDR3 DNA: TGCAGTGCTAGAGAGGGGCGGGTGGGTCCAGATACGCAGTATTTT

V gene: TRBV3-1
J gene: TRBJ2-7
D gene: TRBD1
clone size: NA
CDR3 protein: CASSARDRVREQYF
CDR3 DNA: TGTGCCAGCAGCGCCCGGGACAGGGTTCGCGAGCAGTACTTC

V gene: TRBV5-5
J gene: TRBJ2-2
D gene: TRBD2
clone size: few
CDR3 protein: CASSFRLAAGELFF
CDR3 DNA: TGTGCCAGCAGCTTCCGACTAGCCGCCGGGGAGCTGTTTTTT

V gene: TRBV20-1
J gene: TRBJ2-3
D gene: NA
clone size: NA
CDR3 protein: CSASHGMTDTQYF
CDR3 DNA: TGCAGTGCTAGCCATGGTATGACAGATACGCAGTATTTT

V gene: TRBV5-1
J gene: TRBJ2-4
D gene: NA
clone size: NA
CDR3 protein: CASSSRSRRGIQYF
CDR3 DNA: TGCGCCAGCAGCTCCCGCTCTAGGAGGGGCATTCAGTACTTC

V gene: TRBV28
J gene: TRBJ2-2
D gene: TRBD2
clone size: few
CDR3 protein: CASRTGLAGGPGELFF
CDR3 DNA: TGTGCCAGCAGGACGGGACTAGCGGGAGGGCCCGGGGAGCTGTTTTTT

V gene: TRBV6-2/TRBV6-3
J gene: TRBJ2-1
D gene: TRBD1
clone size: NA
CDR3 protein: CASSNRDRYNEQFF
CDR3 DNA: TGTGCCAGCAGCAACCGGGACAGATACAATGAGCAGTTCTTC

V gene: TRBV5-1
J gene: TRBJ2-5
D gene: TRBD1
clone size: few
CDR3 protein: CASSLGRTGGGEQYF
CDR3 DNA: TGCGCCAGCAGCTTGGGACGGACAGGGGGAGGTGAGCAGTACTTC

V gene: TRBV28
J gene: TRBJ2-4
D gene: TRBD1
clone size: NA
CDR3 protein: CASSKGQTGGSVKNIQYF
CDR3 DNA: TGTGCCAGCAGCAAGGGACAGACAGGTGGCTCCGTAAAAAACATTCAGTACTTC

V gene: TRBV7-8
J gene: TRBJ2-7
D gene: NA
clone size: NA
CDR3 protein: CASSGEEYNEQYF
CDR3 DNA: TGTGCCAGCAGCGGGGAGGAGTACAATGAGCAGTACTTC

V gene: TRBV14
J gene: TRBJ1-1
D gene: NA
clone size: NA
CDR3 protein: CASSQWGTMNTEAFF
CDR3 DNA: TGTGCCAGCAGCCAATGGGGGACGATGAACACTGAAGCTTTCTTT

V gene: TRBV4-3
J gene: TRBJ2-5
D gene: NA
clone size: few
CDR3 protein: CASSQYREVAETQYF
CDR3 DNA: TGCGCCAGCAGCCAATACAGGGAGGTGGCAGAGACCCAGTACTTC

V gene: TRBV7-8
J gene: TRBJ2-5
D gene: NA
clone size: many
CDR3 protein: CASSLTQGIQETQYF
CDR3 DNA: TGTGCCAGCAGCTTAACCCAGGGGATACAAGAGACCCAGTACTTC